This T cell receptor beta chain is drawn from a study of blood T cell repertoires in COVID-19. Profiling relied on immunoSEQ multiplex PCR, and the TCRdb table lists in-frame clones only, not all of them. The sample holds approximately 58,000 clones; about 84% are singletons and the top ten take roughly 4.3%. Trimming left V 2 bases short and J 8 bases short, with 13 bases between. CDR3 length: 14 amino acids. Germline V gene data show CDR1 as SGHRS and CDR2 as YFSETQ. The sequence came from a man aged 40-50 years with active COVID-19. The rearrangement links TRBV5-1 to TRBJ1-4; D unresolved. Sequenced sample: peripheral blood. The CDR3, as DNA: TGCGCCAGCAGCTTTGGCTCGACTGGGGAAAAACTGTTTTTT. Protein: CASSFGSTGEKLFF.